This T cell receptor (beta chain) was retrieved from a study of T cell responses to AZD1222 COVID-19 vaccine. Regarding the study as a whole: Targets within unmutated variant regions were reportedly found for nearly half of spike-specific TCRs.

The method was immunoSEQ multiplex PCR; TCRdb's version includes in-frame clones alone and lacks a portion of them. The sample yields under 200,000 clones, about 90% seen once. Between the trimmed V and J ends, which lost 0 bases and 2 bases, there was a span of 5 bases. The germline CDR1 and CDR2 sequences are GTSNPN and SVGIG (reference sequence). This CDR3 spans 12 amino acids. On this clone itself: Antigen specificity is unknown.

This sequence originates from an adult in good health. The chain uses TRBV30 and TRBJ2-7; D is uncertain. The material sequenced was peripheral blood, taken on day 0 of AZD1222 vaccination. The CDR3 DNA reads as TGTGCCTGGAGTGTCGGAGCCTACGAGCAGTACTTC. As protein: CAWSVGAYEQYF.